This record concerns one T cell receptor (beta chain) sequence. The participants were between 18 and 89 years old and came from 20 to 30 US areas. Which cohort a participant joined came from the clinical history participants gave. This sample is drawn from a study of blood T cell repertoires in COVID-19. The V gene's germline CDR1 is DFQATT and CDR2 SNEGSKA (reference sequence). The V and J ends lost 7 bases and 6 bases respectively, with 13 bases between them. The CDR3 runs to 11 residues. Some clones are missing from TCRdb's copy, which holds only in-frame ones; the method was immunoSEQ multiplex PCR. The table shows roughly 230,000 clones, with over 85% occurring only once.

The material sequenced was PBMCs or T cells enriched from blood (not recorded which). The clonotype originates from a woman aged 30 to 39 with acute COVID-19. The chain has TRBV20-1 and TRBJ2-7; tentative D call: TRBD1 (5 bases). The CDR3 protein is CSGRGMGEQYF. Here the CDR3 DNA reads TGCAGTGGAAGGGGTATGGGCGAGCAGTACTTC.